One T cell receptor (beta chain) is described in this entry. No antigen is known for it. Primers for the PCR totalled 60 Vbeta and 13 Jbeta. Profiling relied on immunoSEQ multiplex PCR, and the TCRdb table lists in-frame clones only, not all of them. The profile shows tens of thousands of clones, roughly 76% of them singletons. This specimen belongs to a study of cytomegalovirus exposure and HLA in healthy donors. The CDR3 runs 22 residues. V shed 7 bases and J 2 bases; nucleotides not matched to a gene: 26. From germline, CDR1 is MDHEN and CDR2 SYDVKM. Study-wide results and caveats: Rare TCR sequences predominated, though certain public TCRs were found in many donors.

Sample: PBMCs. The chain links TRBV28 to TRBJ1-2; 12 positions agree with TRBD1. The TCR comes from a man aged 18 to 35 in good health and CMV-seronegative. In nucleotides, the CDR3 is TGTGCCAGCAACCCCTTCCGGGACAGGGGGCATAACCTCTTCCCTTTAAACTATGGCTACACCTTC. This encodes CASNPFRDRGHNLFPLNYGYTF.